This entry lists 27 T cell receptor beta chains sequenced from one sample in a study of cytomegalovirus exposure and HLA in healthy donors (TCRdb year 2017). The method was the immunoSEQ multiplex PCR assay. For the multiplex PCR, a mixture combining 60 forward primers for TCR Vbeta segments and 13 reverse primers for TCR Jbeta segments was used. The table was pulled from immuneACCESS by TCRdb, which kept in-frame rearrangements only. Such tables lose some clones; where checked, under half of the loss comes from unresolved V genes, and the rest has no known cause. The sample records about 120,000 clones, over 60% of which are singletons. 4.2% of the sample is taken by the ten largest. The sequencing sample was made of PBMCs. The receptor source for this set is a male donor in good health and CMV-seropositive.

This rearrangement joins TRBV9 to TRBJ2-1; no clear D gene. The V gene's germline CDR1 is SGDLS and CDR2 YYNGEE. The CDR3 runs 14 residues. With 4 bases removed from V and 0 bases from J, the gap between germline ends came to 8 bases. The CDR3 region is CASSQQSSYNEQFF. DNA of the CDR3: TGTGCCAGCAGCCAACAGAGCTCCTACAATGAGCAGTTCTTC.

The chain is built from TRBV28 and TRBJ2-1, with D possibly matching TRBD2 (7 bases). The CDR3 spans 15 residues. CDR1 and CDR2 (germline): MDHEN, SYDVKM. Trimming pared 3 bases from V and 8 bases from J, leaving 17 bases between. The CDR3 region has the DNA TGTGCCAGCAGTTTTGGGGGCGCGACTAGCTATGAGCAGTTCTTC. Its protein is CASSFGGATSYEQFF.

The rearrangement links TRBV28 to TRBJ1-6; D might be TRBD1 (6 bases). Trimming stripped 5 bases from V and 8 bases from J, with 16 bases between. The CDR3 contains 15 residues. CDR1 is MDHEN and CDR2 is SYDVKM in the germline V gene. CDR3 bases: TGTGCCAGCAGTGCTACTACAGGGTTGGATTCACCCCTCCACTTT. Its translation: CASSATTGLDSPLHF.

This chain links TRBV28 with TRBJ2-7; D possibly corresponds to TRBD2 (5 bases). The CDR3 runs 14 residues. Germline CDR1 is MDHEN and CDR2 is SYDVKM. V was clipped by 4 bases and J by 7 bases, with 17 bases between them. The CDR3 DNA follows: TGTGCCAGCAGTTCCACCGGACTGGTAATGGAGCAGTACTTC. It encodes CASSSTGLVMEQYF.

V is TRBV18 and J is TRBJ2-6; a possible D gene is TRBD1 (6 bases). The CDR3 spans 18 residues. V lost 0 bases and J 2 bases, leaving 14 bases between the germline ends. Germline V gives CDR1 KGHSH, CDR2 LQKENI. CDR3 sequence (DNA): TGTGCCAGCTCACCACCGAAAGGAACAGGGCCTGGGGCCAACGTCCTGACTTTC. This encodes CASSPPKGTGPGANVLTF.

V is TRBV5-5 and J is TRBJ2-3, with TRBD2 matching over 7 bases. Germline lookup yields CDR1 SGHKS and CDR2 YYEKEE (reference sequence). V lost 3 bases and J lost 2; bases outside the gene matches: 6. The CDR3 is 15 residues long. The CDR3 reads CASSSQRGYTDTQYF. The CDR3 DNA is TGTGCCAGCAGCTCCCAGCGGGGCTACACAGATACGCAGTATTTT.

This clone has only one observation. Other DNA variants within this sample encode the same CDR3. The chain employs TRBV10-3 and TRBJ1-6; 8 positions agree with TRBD1. The CDR3 runs to 15 residues. J gave up 6 bases and V 6 bases, and 7 bases lay outside the gene matches. Germline V lookup: CDR1 ENHRY, CDR2 SYGVKD. In DNA form, the CDR3 reads TGTGCCATCAGCGATTTAGGACAGGGTAATTCACCCCTCCACTTT. Protein product: CAISDLGQGNSPLHF.

This CDR3 is CASSWGGVSPLHF. In nucleotides, the CDR3 is TGTGCCAGCAGTTGGGGGGGGGTTTCACCCCTCCACTTT. This sequence joins TRBV27 and TRBJ1-6; D perhaps matches TRBD1 (5 bases). Germline V lookup: CDR1 MNHEY, CDR2 SMNVEV (reference sequence). V lost 4 bases, J lost 9 bases, and 10 bases lay in between. The length of the CDR3 is 13 residues.

This chain links TRBV2 with TRBJ1-1; D possibly corresponds to TRBD1 (5 bases). The germline V gene has CDR1 SNHLY and CDR2 FYNNEI. Trimming removed 5 bases from V and 4 bases from J, with 14 bases in between. The CDR3 sequence is 14 residues long. The CDR3: CASSSGRGFTEAFF. The CDR3 nucleotides are TGTGCCAGCAGTTCCGGCCGGGGGTTCACTGAAGCTTTCTTT.

This rearrangement joins TRBV10-3 to TRBJ1-1; D call uncertain. Germline lookup yields CDR1 ENHRY and CDR2 SYGVKD. The CDR3 covers 13 residues. V lost 0 bases to trimming and J lost 11 bases, with 13 bases between them. This CDR3 is CAISESRAFEAFF. CDR3 DNA sequence: TGTGCCATCAGTGAGTCGAGAGCTTTCGAGGCTTTCTTT.

The chain uses TRBV29-1 and TRBJ2-3, with 10 nucleotides matching TRBD1. With V trimmed by 4 bases and J by 2 bases, 0 bases remained unmatched. Germline lookup yields CDR1 SQVTM and CDR2 ANQGSEA. This CDR3 is built from 13 residues. The CDR3 DNA sequence: TGCAGCGTTGGACAGGGGGCCACAGATACGCAGTATTTT. Translating it yields CSVGQGATDTQYF.

The chain has TRBV10-3 and TRBJ2-2; 7 nucleotides agree with TRBD2. With V trimmed by 10 bases and J by 0 bases, 8 bases remained unmatched. Germline CDR1 and CDR2: ENHRY and SYGVKD. The CDR3 sequence is 15 residues long. DNA of the CDR3: TGTGCCACGCAAGACGGGGGGTCGAACACCGGGGAGCTGTTTTTT. The encoded protein is CATQDGGSNTGELFF.

The rearrangement joins TRBV5-1 to TRBJ2-3, with TRBD2 as a possible D gene (6 bases). Trimming removed 2 bases from V and 0 bases from J, with 7 bases in between. CDR3 length: 14 amino acids. The germline CDR1 and CDR2 sequences are SGHRS and YFSETQ. The CDR3 DNA reads TGCGCCAGCAGCTTTGCGGGGAGCACAGATACGCAGTATTTT. This sequence encodes CASSFAGSTDTQYF. Looking up the rest from reference TRBV5-1 and TRBJ2-3 gives the full variable domain: KAGVTQTPRYLIKTRGQQVTLSCSPISGHRSVSWYQQTPGQGLQFLFEYFSETQRNKGNFPGRFSGRQFSNSRSEMNVSTLELGDSALYLCASSFAGSTDTQYFGPGTRLTVL.

V is TRBV2 and J is TRBJ1-2; D is undetermined. The CDR3 has 15 residues. Trimming removed 2 bases at V and 4 bases at J, with 14 bases between. CDR1 is SNHLY, CDR2 FYNNEI, per germline. This chain's CDR3 is CASSELGRKTYGYTF. CDR3 in DNA: TGTGCCAGCAGTGAATTGGGCAGAAAGACCTATGGCTACACCTTC.

This chain uses TRBV5-1 with TRBJ2-7, with 10 nucleotides matching TRBD2. This CDR3 region has 15 residues. Per germline, CDR1 SGHRS and CDR2 YFSETQ. The V segment lost 1 base and the J segment 2 bases; nucleotides outside the gene matches: 3. CDR3 in amino acids: CASSLQAGGAYEQYF. Here the CDR3 DNA reads TGCGCCAGCAGCTTGCAAGCGGGAGGGGCCTACGAGCAGTACTTC.

This clone was seen just once. An end of the junction differs from the germline gene, which may be a read error. The V and J genes are TRBV18 and TRBJ1-5; TRBD1 matches at 7 bases. CDR1 and CDR2 (germline): KGHSH, LQKENI. The CDR3 totals 12 residues. The CDR3 region has the DNA TGTGCCAGCTCCCCACAGGGGCAGCCCCAGCATTTT. Translated, it gives CASSPQGQPQHF. Complete variable domain (other parts from reference TRBV18 and TRBJ1-5): NAGVMQNPRHLVRRRGQEARLRCSPMKGHSHVYWYRQLPEEGLKFMVYLQKENIIDESGMPKERFSAEFPKEGPSILRIQQVVRGDSAAYFCASSPQGQPQHFGDGTRLSIL.

The rearrangement uses TRBV15 and TRBJ2-5, with TRBD2 identical over 8 bases. The J segment lost 11 bases and the V segment lost 3 bases, leaving 5 bases of the junction unmatched. The CDR3 is 12 amino acids. The germline CDR1 and CDR2 sequences are LNHNV and YYDKDF (reference sequence). The CDR3 region is CATSSTGREQYF. The CDR3 DNA sequence: TGTGCCACCAGCAGTACCGGGAGGGAGCAGTACTTC.

J is TRBJ2-1 and V is TRBV14; TRBD1 agrees at 12 bases. Looked up from germline, CDR1 is SGHDN and CDR2 is FVKESK. The CDR3 consists of 16 residues. V was clipped by 4 bases and J by 3 bases; unmatched bases: 4. The CDR3 region has the DNA TGTGCCAGCAGCCGGGGACAGGGGGCAGGCTACAATGAGCAGTTCTTC. This codes for CASSRGQGAGYNEQFF.

This clone has only a few counts. V usage is TRBV5-1 and J usage is TRBJ2-5, with a weak D call TRBD1 (6 bases). The CDR3 spans 13 residues. Germline CDR1 is SGHRS and CDR2 is YFSETQ. The V end lost 4 bases, the J end lost 4 bases, and 11 bases lay between the germline ends. CDR3 sequence: CASSVQGAETQYF. As DNA, the CDR3 is TGCGCCAGCAGCGTACAGGGTGCAGAGACCCAGTACTTC.

The rearrangement links TRBV27 to TRBJ2-7; TRBD2 agrees at 7 bases. The CDR3 covers 15 residues. After removal of 0 bases from V and 4 bases from J, the junction contained 6 bases not matched to a gene. The germline CDR1 and CDR2 sequences are MNHEY and SMNVEV (reference sequence). The CDR3 nucleotides read TGTGCCAGCAGTTTATCGGGCGGGGGATATTACGAGCAGTACTTC. This codes for CASSLSGGGYYEQYF.

The chain joins TRBV7-9 to TRBJ1-6; D call uncertain. The CDR3 is 15 residues long. The V gene's germline CDR1 is SEHNR and CDR2 FQNEAQ (reference sequence). Trimming shortened V by 3 bases and J by 10 bases, and 16 bases separated the two germline ends. The CDR3 sequence is CASSLKRGDESPLHF. The CDR3 coding sequence is TGTGCCAGCAGCTTGAAGCGGGGAGACGAATCACCCCTCCACTTT. Drawing the rest from reference TRBV7-9 and TRBJ1-6, the complete variable domain is DTGVSQNPRHKITKRGQNVTFRCDPISEHNRLYWYRQTLGQGPEFLTYFQNEAQLEKSRLLSDRFSAERPKGSFSTLEIQRTEQGDSAMYLCASSLKRGDESPLHFGNGTRLTVT.

The genes are TRBV27 and TRBJ2-3; D gene unclear. CDR3 length equals 16 residues. The V end lost 5 bases, the J end lost 3 bases, and 18 bases lay between the germline ends. CDR1 is MNHEY and CDR2 is SMNVEV in the germline V gene (reference sequence). CDR3 in amino acids: CASSALNTIGTDTQYF. DNA for the CDR3: TGTGCCAGCAGTGCACTGAACACGATCGGGACAGATACGCAGTATTTT.

This rearrangement joins TRBV2 to TRBJ1-3; D unresolved. This CDR3 has 16 residues. With 6 bases removed from V and 0 bases from J, the gap between germline ends came to 15 bases. The V gene's germline CDR1 is SNHLY and CDR2 FYNNEI. The CDR3: CASSPAGRNSGNTIYF. The CDR3 DNA follows: TGTGCCAGCAGCCCCGCGGGGAGGAACTCTGGAAACACCATATATTTT.

The chain carries TRBV7-6 and TRBJ1-4; possibly TRBD1 for D (5 bases). V was shortened by 1 base and J by 8 bases, with 23 bases between the two germline ends. The germline CDR1 and CDR2 sequences are SGHVS and FNYEAQ. The CDR3 is 18 amino acids. CDR3 sequence reads: CASSLGSQGEHFLEKLFF. The CDR3 DNA reads TGTGCCAGCAGCTTAGGTAGCCAGGGCGAGCATTTCTTAGAAAAACTGTTTTTT.

The chain is built from TRBV19 and TRBJ2-2, with D possibly being TRBD1 (6 bases). Deletions cut 1 base from V and 6 bases from J, with 15 bases between. Germline CDR1 is LNHDA and CDR2 is SQIVND (reference sequence). The CDR3 covers 16 residues. Written as DNA, the CDR3 is TGTGCCAGTAGTATAGGGGCAGGGGCTCGATCCGGGGAGCTGTTTTTT. Its translation is CASSIGAGARSGELFF.

The chain employs TRBV6-5 and TRBJ1-1, with D hard to call. Per the germline V gene, CDR1 is MNHEY and CDR2 is SVGAGI. Between the trimmed V and J ends, which lost 5 bases and 3 bases, there was a span of 10 bases. The CDR3 contains 13 residues. CDR3 in amino acids: CASSPSLYTEAFF. The DNA of the CDR3 is TGTGCCAGCAGTCCCTCTCTCTACACTGAAGCTTTCTTT.

The V gene is TRBV14, the J gene TRBJ2-5; tentatively, D is TRBD1 (5 bases). Germline CDR1 and CDR2: SGHDN and FVKESK. The CDR3 extends over 15 amino acids. V dropped 0 bases and J dropped 2 bases, with 10 bases sitting between them. DNA for the CDR3: TGTGCCAGCAGCCAAGAAGGGTACAGGCAAGAGACCCAGTACTTC. As protein: CASSQEGYRQETQYF.